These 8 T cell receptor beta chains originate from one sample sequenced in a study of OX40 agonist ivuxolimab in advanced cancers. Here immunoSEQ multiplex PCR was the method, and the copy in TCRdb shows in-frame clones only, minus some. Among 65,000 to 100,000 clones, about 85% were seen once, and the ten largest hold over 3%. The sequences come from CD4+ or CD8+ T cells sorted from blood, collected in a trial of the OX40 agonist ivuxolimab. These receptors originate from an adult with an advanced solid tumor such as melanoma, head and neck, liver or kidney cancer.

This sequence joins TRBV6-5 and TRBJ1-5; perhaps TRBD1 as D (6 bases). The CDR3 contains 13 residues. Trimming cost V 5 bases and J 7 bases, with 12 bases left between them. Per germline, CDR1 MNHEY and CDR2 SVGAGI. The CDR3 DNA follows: TGTGCCAGCAGTGAATGGCAGGGGCAGCCCCAGCATTTT. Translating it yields CASSEWQGQPQHF.

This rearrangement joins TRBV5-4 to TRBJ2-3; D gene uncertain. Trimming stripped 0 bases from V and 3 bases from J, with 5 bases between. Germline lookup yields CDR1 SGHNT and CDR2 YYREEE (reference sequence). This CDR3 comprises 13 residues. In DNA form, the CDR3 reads TGTGCCAGCAGCTTGGCGGCAACAGATACGCAGTATTTT. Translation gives CASSLAATDTQYF.

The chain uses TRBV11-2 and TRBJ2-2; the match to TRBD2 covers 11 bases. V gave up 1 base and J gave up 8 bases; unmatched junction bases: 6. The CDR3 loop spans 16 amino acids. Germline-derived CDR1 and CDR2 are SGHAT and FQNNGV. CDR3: CASSLVTSGRKGELFF. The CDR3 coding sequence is TGTGCCAGCAGCTTAGTAACTAGCGGGAGAAAGGGGGAGCTGTTTTTT.

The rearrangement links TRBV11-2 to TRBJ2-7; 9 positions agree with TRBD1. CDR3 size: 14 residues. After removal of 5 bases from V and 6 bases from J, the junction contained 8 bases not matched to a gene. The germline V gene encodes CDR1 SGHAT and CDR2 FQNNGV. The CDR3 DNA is TGTGCCAGCAGCCTGGGACAGGGTTGGGCCGAGCAGTACTTC. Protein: CASSLGQGWAEQYF.

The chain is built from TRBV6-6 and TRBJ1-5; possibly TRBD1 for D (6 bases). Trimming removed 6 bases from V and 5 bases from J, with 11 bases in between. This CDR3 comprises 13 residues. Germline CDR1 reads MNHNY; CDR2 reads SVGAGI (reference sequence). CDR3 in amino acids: CASSRGLHQPQHF. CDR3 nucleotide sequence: TGTGCCAGCAGCAGGGGCCTGCATCAGCCCCAGCATTTT.

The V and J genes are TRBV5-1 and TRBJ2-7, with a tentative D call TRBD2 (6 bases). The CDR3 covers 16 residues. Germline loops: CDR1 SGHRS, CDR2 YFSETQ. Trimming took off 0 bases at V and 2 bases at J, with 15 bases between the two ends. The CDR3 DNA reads TGCGCCAGCAGCTTGGCTGGGGGGACCCTTACCTACGAGCAGTACTTC. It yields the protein CASSLAGGTLTYEQYF.

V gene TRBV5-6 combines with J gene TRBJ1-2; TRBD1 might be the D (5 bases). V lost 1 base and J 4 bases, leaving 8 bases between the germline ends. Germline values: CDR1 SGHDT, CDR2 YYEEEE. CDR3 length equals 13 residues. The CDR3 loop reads CASSLQGGYGYTF. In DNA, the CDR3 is TGTGCCAGCAGCTTGCAGGGCGGCTATGGCTACACCTTC. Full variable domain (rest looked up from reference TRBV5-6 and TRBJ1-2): DAGVTQSPTHLIKTRGQQVTLRCSPKSGHDTVSWYQQALGQGPQFIFQYYEEEERQRGNFPDRFSGHQFPNYSSELNVNALLLGDSALYLCASSLQGGYGYTFGSGTRLTVV.

As DNA, the CDR3 is TGTGCCAGCACCTTATCCGGGGAGCTGTTTTTT. Protein sequence: CASTLSGELFF. The chain carries TRBV28 and TRBJ2-2; D is unresolved. Germline CDR1 is MDHEN and CDR2 is SYDVKM. V shed 7 bases and J shed 6 bases, with 6 bases lying between them. CDR3 size: 11 residues. Supplemented by reference TRBV28 and TRBJ2-2, the full variable domain reads DVKVTQSSRYLVKRTGEKVFLECVQDMDHENMFWYRQDPGLGLRLIYFSYDVKMKEKGDIPEGYSVSREKKERFSLILESASTNQTSMYLCASTLSGELFFGEGSRLTVL.